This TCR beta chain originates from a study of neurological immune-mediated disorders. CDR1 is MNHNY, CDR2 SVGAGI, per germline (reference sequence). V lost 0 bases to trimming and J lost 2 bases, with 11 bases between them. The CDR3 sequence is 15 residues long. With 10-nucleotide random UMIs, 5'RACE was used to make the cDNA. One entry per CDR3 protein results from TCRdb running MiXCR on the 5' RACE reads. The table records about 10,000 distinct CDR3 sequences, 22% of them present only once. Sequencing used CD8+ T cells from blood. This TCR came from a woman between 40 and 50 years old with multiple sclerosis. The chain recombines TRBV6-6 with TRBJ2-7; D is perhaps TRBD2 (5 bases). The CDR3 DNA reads TGTGCCAGCAGTTACTCCGGGGTATCGACCTACGAGCAGTACTTC. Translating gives CASSYSGVSTYEQYF.